Presented here are 17 T cell receptor beta chains from one specimen sequenced in a study of blood T cell repertoires in COVID-19. Profiling relied on immunoSEQ multiplex PCR, and the TCRdb table lists in-frame clones only, not all of them. The sample contains a few hundred thousand clones, approximately 90% of which appear only once. Specimen: PBMCs or T cells enriched from blood (not recorded which). The receptors derive from a woman between 40 and 50 years old who had recovered from COVID-19.

This clone was recorded only once. V and J are TRBV18 and TRBJ1-1; D is unresolved. Per the germline V gene, CDR1 is KGHSH and CDR2 is LQKENI. With 3 bases removed from V and 4 bases from J, the gap between germline ends came to 15 bases. The CDR3 has 15 residues. The CDR3 nucleotides are TGTGCCAGCTCACCTTATCGGGGTGATGGCACTGAAGCTTTCTTT. Translation: CASSPYRGDGTEAFF. The full variable domain, in which reference TRBV18 and TRBJ1-1 provide the parts outside the CDR3, is NAGVMQNPRHLVRRRGQEARLRCSPMKGHSHVYWYRQLPEEGLKFMVYLQKENIIDESGMPKERFSAEFPKEGPSILRIQQVVRGDSAAYFCASSPYRGDGTEAFFGQGTRLTVV.

The chain couples TRBV5-1 to TRBJ2-2; 11 nucleotides match TRBD2. V dropped 1 base and J dropped 6; count of bases not matched to a gene: 8. Per the germline V gene, CDR1 is SGHRS and CDR2 is YFSETQ. This CDR3 comprises 17 residues. CDR3 region: CASSLSVAGGEPGELFF. CDR3 nucleotide sequence: TGCGCCAGCAGCTTGTCAGTAGCGGGAGGGGAGCCCGGGGAGCTGTTTTTT.

The CDR3 region has the DNA TGCGCCAGCAGCTCTACACTAACAGGGTCCGAGCAGTACTTC. Translating it yields CASSSTLTGSEQYF. V is TRBV5-1 and J is TRBJ2-7, with a tentative D call TRBD1 (6 bases). Germline lookup yields CDR1 SGHRS and CDR2 YFSETQ. V dropped 3 bases and J dropped 6 bases, with 16 bases sitting between them. The CDR3 contains 14 residues.

The V call is TRBV11-2, the J call TRBJ1-1; D may be TRBD1 (6 bases). Per germline, CDR1 SGHAT and CDR2 FQNNGV. The CDR3 spans 14 residues. Trimming left V 0 bases short and J 6 bases short, with 11 bases between. The chain's CDR3 is CASSLEPTGPEAFF. In DNA form, the CDR3 reads TGTGCCAGCAGCTTAGAACCCACAGGGCCTGAAGCTTTCTTT.

This chain links TRBV29-1 with TRBJ1-2; no firm D call. The V end was cut by 5 bases, the J end by 7 bases, with 14 bases between. Germline V CDR1 and CDR2: SQVTM, ANQGSEA. The CDR3 is 12 amino acids. CDR3 in amino acids: CSVQSALGGYTF. CDR3 DNA sequence: TGCAGCGTTCAATCGGCCCTAGGTGGCTACACCTTC.

To note about this clone: Within the sample, other DNA sequences also encode this same CDR3. The CDR3 is CASSLGSDQPQHF. The DNA for the CDR3 is TGTGCCAGCAGCCTGGGGAGTGATCAGCCCCAGCATTTT. The gene calls are TRBV11-3 and TRBJ1-5; no clear D. The germline gives CDR1 SGHNT, CDR2 YENEEA. V was cut by 5 bases and J by 5 bases, with 10 bases left in between. The CDR3 length is 13 residues.

In its sample, this clone was seen a few times. The V gene is TRBV20-1, the J gene TRBJ1-5, with 7 bases that match TRBD1. Per germline, CDR1 DFQATT and CDR2 SNEGSKA (reference sequence). Unmatched junction bases numbered 9, after V lost 3 bases and J lost 10 bases. The CDR3 extends over 13 amino acids. CDR3 in amino acids: CSASPAGGGPQHF. In DNA form, the CDR3 reads TGCAGTGCTAGTCCGGCAGGGGGTGGACCCCAGCATTTT.

The V and J genes are TRBV18 and TRBJ2-5; weak D call: TRBD1 (5 bases). Germline-derived CDR1 and CDR2 are KGHSH and LQKENI. CDR3 length equals 13 residues. V gave up 6 bases and J gave up 2 bases, with 10 bases separating them. CDR3 in DNA: TGTGCCAGCTCCAAGGGGCGGCAAGAGACCCAGTACTTC. It specifies CASSKGRQETQYF. The full variable domain, its missing parts supplied by reference TRBV18 and TRBJ2-5, is NAGVMQNPRHLVRRRGQEARLRCSPMKGHSHVYWYRQLPEEGLKFMVYLQKENIIDESGMPKERFSAEFPKEGPSILRIQQVVRGDSAAYFCASSKGRQETQYFGPGTRLLVL.

The V gene is TRBV5-8, the J gene TRBJ1-2; 9 nucleotides line up with TRBD1. The CDR3 has 14 residues. Germline V gene data show CDR1 as SGHTS and CDR2 as YDEGEE. V gave up 3 bases and J gave up 6 bases; unmatched junction bases: 6. The CDR3, as DNA: TGTGCCAGCAGCTCGTCCGGGACAGGGAATGGCTACACCTTC. As protein: CASSSSGTGNGYTF. Drawing the rest from reference TRBV5-8 and TRBJ1-2, the complete variable domain is EAGVTQSPTHLIKTRGQQATLRCSPISGHTSVYWYQQALGLGLQFLLWYDEGEERNRGNFPPRFSGRQFPNYSSELNVNALELEDSALYLCASSSSGTGNGYTFGSGTRLTVV.

The rearrangement links TRBV6-2 or TRBV6-3 to TRBJ1-2; D remains unclear. This CDR3 contains 15 residues. The germline V gene has CDR1 MNHEY and CDR2 SVGEGT. V lost 4 bases and J 7 bases, leaving 19 bases between the germline ends. Written as DNA, the CDR3 is TGTGCCAGCAGTTCTCCGGGATCCACCTTCGGTGGCTACACCTTC. This sequence encodes CASSSPGSTFGGYTF.

This chain connects TRBV4-3 to TRBJ1-4; 7 bases line up with TRBD1. The V gene's germline CDR1 is LGHNA and CDR2 YSLEER. The CDR3 sequence is 19 residues long. The ends lost 1 base at V and 0 bases at J; junction bases unmatched: 11. CDR3 DNA sequence: TGCGCCAGCAGCCAAGGGCAGACAGGGAATGTGGCAACTAATGAAAAACTGTTTTTT. Protein product: CASSQGQTGNVATNEKLFF.

This clone is a singleton in its sample. J is TRBJ1-3 and V is TRBV5-1, with 7 bases lining up with TRBD1. CDR1 is SGHRS, CDR2 YFSETQ, per germline. With V trimmed by 4 bases and J by 0 bases, 4 bases remained unmatched. CDR3 length equals 15 residues. As DNA, the CDR3 is TGCGCCAGCAGCGTAGGGACAGCCTCTGGAAACACCATATATTTT. As protein: CASSVGTASGNTIYF.

V and J are TRBV5-1 and TRBJ2-7, with 13 bases fitting TRBD2. Germline CDR1 reads SGHRS; CDR2 reads YFSETQ. V trimming: 0 bases; J trimming: 2 bases; junction bases outside the gene matches: 2. CDR3 length: 16 amino acids. The CDR3 reads CASSLGGTSGAYEQYF. The CDR3 nucleotides read TGCGCCAGCAGCTTGGGGGGGACTAGCGGGGCCTACGAGCAGTACTTC.

The J gene is TRBJ1-2, the V gene TRBV13; 8 nucleotides match TRBD1. Germline trimming cut 0 bases from V and 7 bases from J; bases unmatched to any gene: 10. The CDR3 loop spans 16 amino acids. Germline CDR1 PRHDT, CDR2 FYEKMQ (reference sequence). CDR3 residues: CASSLGKTGVVGGYTF. CDR3 in DNA: TGTGCCAGCAGCTTAGGGAAGACAGGGGTCGTAGGTGGCTACACCTTC.

The chain recombines TRBV6-5 with TRBJ2-4, with 7 bases matching TRBD1. Trimming at V came to 5 bases and at J to 4 bases, leaving 5 bases not matched to a gene. The CDR3 is made up of 14 amino acids. The V gene's germline CDR1 is MNHEY and CDR2 SVGAGI. CDR3 loop: CASSMWGQKNIQYF. The CDR3 DNA follows: TGTGCCAGCAGTATGTGGGGACAGAAAAACATTCAGTACTTC.

This chain connects TRBV19 to TRBJ1-2; 9 bases are a match to TRBD1. Germline-derived CDR1 and CDR2 are LNHDA and SQIVND (reference sequence). This CDR3 spans 13 amino acids. The V gene end was trimmed by 6 bases and the J gene end by 5 bases; junction bases not matched to a gene: 4. For the CDR3, the DNA is TGTGCCAGTAGGCTGGACAGGGGTTATGGCTACACCTTC. It codes for CASRLDRGYGYTF.

The V gene is TRBV19, the J gene TRBJ1-1; TRBD1 matches 8 bases. The CDR3 covers 17 residues. The germline CDR1 and CDR2 sequences are LNHDA and SQIVND (reference sequence). V lost 5 bases and J lost 1; bases outside the gene matches: 12. CDR3 DNA: TGTGCCAGTAGTCCTGGGGCGTGGACAGGGCAGAACACTGAAGCTTTCTTT. Protein product: CASSPGAWTGQNTEAFF.